What follows is one T cell receptor (beta chain) and its context. What antigen it recognizes has not been identified. Nothing much larger sits one base from this clone, and base qualities are not available. The label giving this sample's time point can be read as: cycle 4 day 1 (C4D1), after less than 7 weeks of nivolumab. Every trial patient had relapsed after autologous stem cell transplantation, and cohorts A, B and C differed in prior brentuximab vedotin exposure. The trial cohort was composed of about 54 patients with relapsed/refractory classical Hodgkin lymphoma, for whom complete response, partial response or progressive disease was recorded as best overall response. Single-agent nivolumab was administered to trial patients in the multi-cohort phase II CheckMate 205 trial. An independent review committee assessed best overall response using the 2007 International Working Group response criteria. Trial PBMCs were collected just before the start of nivolumab (C1D1) and during therapy at cycle 2 day 1 and cycle 4 day 1. After peripheral blood was drawn into 8 mL Vacutainer Cell Preparation Tubes, PBMCs were isolated by centrifugation and then cryopreserved.

V was cut back by 3 bases and J by 8 bases, leaving a gap of 14 bases between them. Looking up the germline V gene yields CDR1 KGHSH and CDR2 LQKENI. Reading from cysteine to phenylalanine, the CDR3 counts 14 amino acids. Left in the record is the CDR3 DNA by itself, 42 bases read in frame from the first base. These data originate in a study of PD-1 blockade in classical Hodgkin lymphoma (TCRdb year 2020). Describing the broader study: Nivolumab dosing was 3 mg/kg intravenously every 2 weeks, continuing until either disease progression or unacceptable toxicity. The study used TCR beta sequencing and CyTOF to define a peripheral blood immune signature of response to PD-1 blockade in classical Hodgkin lymphoma.

The Qiagen DNeasy kit was used to extract genomic DNA from unsorted PBMCs and from the negatively selected CD4+ and CD8+ fractions. TCR beta CDR3 regions were subjected to amplification by immunoSEQ multiplex PCR with primers that anneal to V and J segments. A synthetic immune receptor repertoire was used to minimize amplification bias, and any remaining bias was removed computationally after sequencing. Concerning the study's data processing: Repertoire diversity was quantified as the Shannon entropy index using custom Python scripts. The unsorted, CD4+ and CD8+ repertoires were each analyzed separately, with the exception of combined analyses, where CD4+ and CD8+ sequences were merged in silico. A clone was considered expanded if an increase in frequency of at least 2-fold after treatment relative to C1D1 was found, and a pseudocount of 0.5 was applied to clones undetected at baseline. Clones with 0 or 1 copy at C1D1 were classified as singleton clones, and clones with 2 or more copies were classified as non-singleton clones. Clones expanded in unsorted samples were assigned a CD4+, CD8+ or unknown annotation through matching of protein sequences in sorted samples from the same patient. Wilcoxon tests on paired samples were used to test changes in diversity from C1D1 to C4D1. The table comes from immuneACCESS by way of TCRdb, which keeps in-frame sequences with V and J called. Part of the clones is missing from these tables; in studies checked, under half for an unresolved V gene and the rest for unknown reasons. D and trimming were read from the DNA, whereas the V and J calls and clone size are those reported in that table. Present in this sample are 35,000 to 50,000 clones, 66% of which were seen just once. The ten most abundant clones make up about 3.1% of the sample.

Study-wide conclusions, independent of this receptor: Lower diversity was observed in patients in whom nivolumab was started less than 1 year after ASCT, and these patients were excluded from later analyses so that confounding by immune reconstitution would be avoided. Among trial patients, those achieving complete response had baseline diversity similar to that of newly diagnosed patients, while diversity was significantly lower in partial responders and progressors. Baseline TCR diversity was reported to be lower in newly diagnosed patients than in healthy donors, and even lower in relapsed/refractory patients. A significant rise by C4D1 was seen in CD4+ but not CD8+ TCR diversity (p=0.0027 vs p=0.16), with the rise being most apparent in complete responders (p=0.02). The study covered only a single clinical trial cohort, and the causes of the repertoire differences, possibly disease activity or prior therapy, were still not defined.

The receptor chain draws on TRBV18 and TRBJ1-3, with the D gene call left open. The sequence derives from a human donor with classical Hodgkin lymphoma. The sequencing here drew on peripheral blood mononuclear cells (PBMCs), taken before the fourth cycle of nivolumab. The CDR3 region reads CASSPTGLRDTIYF. The DNA reads TGTGCCAGCTCACCTACCGGACTAAGGGACACCATATATTTT.